This TCR beta chain was captured in a study of PD-1 blockade in classical Hodgkin lymphoma (dated by TCRdb to about 2020). At the level of the whole study: Nivolumab dosing was 3 mg/kg intravenously every 2 weeks, continuing until either disease progression or unacceptable toxicity. To define a peripheral blood immune signature of response to PD-1 blockade in classical Hodgkin lymphoma, the study combined TCR beta sequencing with CyTOF. What the study reported, not specific to this receptor: Patients starting nivolumab less than 1 year after ASCT had lower diversity and were excluded from later analyses to avoid confounding by immune reconstitution. CD4+ but not CD8+ TCR diversity rose significantly by C4D1 (p=0.0027 vs p=0.16), most apparent in complete responders (p=0.02). Baseline TCR diversity was reported as lower in newly diagnosed patients than in healthy donors, and lower still in relapsed/refractory patients. Trial patients with a complete response had baseline diversity similar to that of newly diagnosed patients, while partial responders and progressors had significantly lower diversity. The study was limited to a single clinical trial cohort, and causes of repertoire differences, possibly disease activity or prior therapy, remained undefined.

The time point label, read with the paper, signifies: cycle 2 day 1 (C2D1) of nivolumab. Every trial patient had relapsed following autologous stem cell transplantation, and prior brentuximab vedotin exposure was what differed among cohorts A, B and C. The trial cohort included more than 55 patients with relapsed/refractory classical Hodgkin lymphoma, and each patient had a best overall response of complete response, partial response or progressive disease. Trial patients were treated with single-agent nivolumab in the multi-cohort phase II CheckMate 205 trial. Best overall response was determined by an independent review committee according to the 2007 International Working Group response criteria. Trial PBMCs were obtained immediately prior to nivolumab initiation (C1D1) and on therapy at cycle 2 day 1 and cycle 4 day 1. After peripheral blood was drawn into 8 mL Vacutainer Cell Preparation Tubes, PBMCs were isolated by centrifugation and then cryopreserved.

From the germline V gene, CDR1 is MDHEN and CDR2 is SYDVKM. From the cysteine up to the phenylalanine, the CDR3 has a length of 15 residues. Only the CDR3 region is kept as DNA, spanning 45 bases read in frame from base 1. The junction carries 13 bases between V and J, which are trimmed by 3 bases and 2 bases respectively. The Qiagen DNeasy kit was used to extract genomic DNA from unsorted PBMCs and from the negatively selected CD4+ and CD8+ fractions. TCR beta CDR3 regions were amplified by immunoSEQ multiplex PCR using primers annealing to V and J segments. A synthetic immune receptor repertoire was used to minimize amplification bias, and remaining bias was computationally removed after sequencing. Regarding the original processing steps: Repertoire diversity was quantified as the Shannon entropy index using custom Python scripts. The unsorted, CD4+ and CD8+ repertoires were each analyzed separately, with the exception of combined analyses, where CD4+ and CD8+ sequences were merged in silico. A clone counted as expanded when the clone's frequency after treatment rose at least 2-fold relative to C1D1, and clones undetected at baseline were given a pseudocount of 0.5. Singleton clones were defined as clones with 0 or 1 copy at C1D1, and non-singleton clones were defined as clones with 2 or more copies. Clones expanded in unsorted samples were annotated as CD4+, CD8+ or unknown by matching protein sequences in sorted samples from the same patient. Wilcoxon tests on paired samples were used to test changes in diversity from C1D1 to C4D1. The immuneACCESS repertoire file appears here via TCRdb, limited to in-frame rearrangements. These files lack a portion of the clones; in checked studies, under half of the deficit traces to unresolved V genes, and the cause of the others is not known. The DNA gave D and trimming, while V, J and clone size come from that table. This sample gives around 30,000 clones in total; 71% of them show up just once. The ten largest clones take up about 3.3% of the sample.

For this clone: The antigen it recognizes is unknown. No much larger clone is present one base from it, and per-base qualities are unavailable.

The rearrangement joined TRBV28 to TRBJ1-1; a tentative D call is TRBD1 (5 bases match). The material was peripheral blood mononuclear cells (PBMCs), obtained before the second cycle of nivolumab. This TCR came from a human donor with classical Hodgkin lymphoma. This receptor carries the CDR3 CASSFGGVQNTEAFF. The nucleotide sequence is given as TGTGCCAGCAGTTTCGGGGGGGTCCAAAACACTGAAGCTTTCTTT.